The clone carrying this T cell receptor beta chain came up a few times. The antigen is undetermined. Each TRB amplification used roughly 220-550 ng of genomic DNA from blood. Germline values: CDR1 SGHRS, CDR2 YFSETQ. V gave up 4 bases and J gave up 5 bases; unmatched junction bases: 6. The length of the CDR3 is 14 residues. These data belong to a study of T and B cells in COVID-19 patients. Whole-study findings and limits: Blood from mildly ill patients while symptomatic, and early samples from severe cases, were scarce. CD4+, regulatory T cell, CD8+ and sorted SARS-CoV-2-responsive or tetramer+ T cells were not yet sequenced.

TRB rearrangements were amplified by multiplex PCR with BIOMED2 TRB-A/B primers. TCRdb redid the calling of the multiplex PCR reads with MiXCR, one entry per CDR3 protein. In the table there are 14,000 or so distinct CDR3 sequences, roughly 30% of which are singletons. The TCR was taken from a human donor who had recovered from COVID-19. Sequenced sample: blood. The chain has TRBV5-1 and TRBJ1-3, with TRBD1 identical over 7 bases. CDR3 DNA sequence: TGCGCCAGCAGCCCGGGGACAGCCCGAAACACCATATATTTT. Its protein is CASSPGTARNTIYF.